This TCR beta chain originates from a study of T cells after yellow fever vaccination. General study results and limits: The secondary response was weaker but peaked faster, day 5 versus 15. Detected again after the booster were most primary-vaccination clones, at almost 97% CD4 and 70% to 90% CD8.

As regards this clonotype: What it binds is unknown.

The TCR cDNA carried a universal primer site and UMIs from 5'RACE template switching. MiXCR was run by TCRdb on the 5' RACE reads, yielding one entry per CDR3 protein. The repertoire has 250,000 to 400,000 distinct CDR3 sequences, around 4.4% of them found once; the top ten carry roughly a fifth. From germline, CDR1 is MNHEY and CDR2 SVGAGI. V was trimmed by 4 bases and J by 0 bases, leaving 12 bases between them. This CDR3 contains 15 residues. This TCR was sampled from a young man who received the YFV17D yellow fever vaccine. Sequences were derived from PBMCs, sampled 15 days after the yellow fever booster vaccination. This chain links TRBV6-5 with TRBJ1-1; D is ambiguous. CDR3 region: CASSSPTGMNTEAFF. For the CDR3, the DNA is TGTGCCAGCAGTTCGCCGACGGGGATGAACACTGAAGCTTTCTTT.